This T cell receptor beta chain was sequenced during a study of liver allograft versus peripheral blood T cells. Background on the study: What was compared were the T cell receptor repertoires in transplanted livers and those in the peripheral blood of recipients. Findings of the study overall: There were reportedly differences between T cell receptor repertoires inside liver allografts and those in peripheral blood.

TCRdb itself ran the reads through MiXCR, one entry per CDR3 protein. The table lists roughly 14,000 distinct CDR3 sequences, roughly 22% of them singletons. The CDR3 is 13 amino acids. V dropped 4 bases and J dropped 11; count of bases not matched to a gene: 5. The germline CDR1 and CDR2 sequences are SGHTA and FQGNSA. Comment on this clonotype: What it binds is unknown. A much more abundant neighbour one base away suggests this may be a read error.

J is TRBJ1-6 and V is TRBV7-2, with 7 nucleotides matching TRBD1. This TCR was recovered from a human patient who had a liver transplant. Some T cells here may be from the graft donor. CDR3 loop: CASSSRDSTPLHF. The DNA of the CDR3 is TGTGCCAGCAGCTCCCGGGACAGTACACCCCTCCACTTT.